The rows below give T cell receptor beta chains drawn from one sample of a study of early T cells in non-severe SARS-CoV-2 infection. Via MiXCR, TCRdb re-called the 5' RACE reads, giving one row per CDR3 protein. Altogether some 57,000 distinct CDR3 sequences are present, roughly an eighth being singletons, with the ten largest covering 4.8%. Sequenced sample: whole blood. These receptors were obtained from an adult who was a healthcare worker with PCR-confirmed SARS-CoV-2 infection or an uninfected control (not recorded which). Each CDR3 is given with its conserved first and last residue. A D gene is named only where the DNA matches it firmly. Only part of the rows carry a size: once, few, many, or a class if the clone is expanded.

V gene,D gene,clone size,J gene,CDR3 DNA,CDR3 protein
TRBV9,-,-,TRBJ1-6,TGTGCCAGCAGCGCACCGGACAGCTATAATTCACCCCTCCACTTT,CASSAPDSYNSPLHF
TRBV7-2,-,-,TRBJ1-1,TGTGCCAGCAGCTTAACTGGCCACACTGAAGCTTTCTTT,CASSLTGHTEAFF
TRBV9,-,many,TRBJ2-3,TGTGCCAGCAGCACTACACTGGACACAGATACGCAGTATTTT,CASSTTLDTDTQYF
TRBV20-1,TRBD1,many,TRBJ1-3,TGCAGTGCCAAATTGACAGGGACGGGAAACACCATATATTTT,CSAKLTGTGNTIYF
TRBV29-1,-,-,TRBJ2-5,TGCAGCGTGGCGGGACGGTTCCAAGAGACCCAGTACTTC,CSVAGRFQETQYF
TRBV29-1,-,many,TRBJ1-1,TGCAGCGTAGTTGGACAGTATTTCACTGAAGCTTTCTTT,CSVVGQYFTEAFF
TRBV9,TRBD1,many,TRBJ1-6,TGTGCCAGCAGCGTAGCGGGACAGGGTTCACCCCTCCACTTT,CASSVAGQGSPLHF
TRBV18,-,-,TRBJ2-1,TGTGCCAGCTCACCATCAAGAGACTCCTACAATGAGCAGTTCTTC,CASSPSRDSYNEQFF
TRBV12-3/TRBV12-4,-,few,TRBJ1-1,TGTGCCAGCAGTCCCCAGGGTACAATGAACACTGAAGCTTTCTTT,CASSPQGTMNTEAFF
TRBV7-2,-,many,TRBJ2-1,TGTGCCAGCAGGCCCCGACTAGGGGGCAGTTACAATGAGCAGTTCTTC,CASRPRLGGSYNEQFF
TRBV20-1,-,many,TRBJ2-5,TGCAGTGCTAGAGGACTATGGCGAGAGACCCAGTACTTC,CSARGLWRETQYF
TRBV5-5,-,-,TRBJ2-7,TGTGCCAGCAGCTTGGATTATTGGTCCTACGAGCAGTACTTC,CASSLDYWSYEQYF
TRBV20-1,-,many,TRBJ2-5,TGCGGGAGTCAGGCCCTACGAGAGACCCAGTACTTC,CGSQALRETQYF
TRBV28,-,medium-sized,TRBJ2-1,TGTGCCAGCAGTTTGAGGGGGGTTGAGCAGTTCTTC,CASSLRGVEQFF
TRBV6-5,-,few,TRBJ2-2,TGTGCCAGCAGTTACTCGTACGTAACGAACACCGGGGAGCTGTTTTTT,CASSYSYVTNTGELFF
TRBV5-4,TRBD1,many,TRBJ2-7,TGTGCCAGCAGCCCGGGACAGAGCTTGTACGAGCAGTACTTC,CASSPGQSLYEQYF
TRBV19,TRBD2,-,TRBJ2-2,TGTGCCAGTAACGGACTAGCGGGACACACCGGGGAGCTGTTTTTT,CASNGLAGHTGELFF
TRBV5-6,TRBD2,-,TRBJ2-3,TGTGCCAGCAGCTCAATGACTAGCGGGAGGCAAGATACGCAGTATTTT,CASSSMTSGRQDTQYF
TRBV3-1,TRBD1,few,TRBJ1-1,TGTGCCAGCAGCCAACGGGGGACAGCCAAGGTTGAAGCTTTCTTT,CASSQRGTAKVEAFF
TRBV5-1,-,-,TRBJ1-3,TGCGCCAGCAGTCAAGGACCGACGAGCTCTGGAAACACCATATATTTT,CASSQGPTSSGNTIYF
TRBV6-2/TRBV6-3,-,once,TRBJ2-7,TGTGCCAGCAGTTCTGCCACAAACCGACAGGTCTACGAGCAGTACTTC,CASSSATNRQVYEQYF
TRBV6-2/TRBV6-3,-,-,TRBJ2-1,TGTGCCAGCAAGGGGGGCTACAATGAGCAGTTCTTC,CASKGGYNEQFF
TRBV4-1,-,few,TRBJ2-5,TGCGCCAGCAGCCAAGCCAGGGCTGAGACCCAGTACTTC,CASSQARAETQYF
TRBV2,-,few,TRBJ1-4,TGTGCCAGCAGTGGCAGTACAACTAATGAAAAACTGTTTTTT,CASSGSTTNEKLFF
TRBV6-4,-,-,TRBJ2-3,TGTGCCAGCAGTGAAACAGGTAGCACAGATACGCAGTATTTT,CASSETGSTDTQYF
TRBV18,-,many,TRBJ1-2,TGTGCCAGCTCCTTCGTCCGGGAATCAACCCGAGGCTACACCTTC,CASSFVRESTRGYTF
TRBV5-1,TRBD2,many,TRBJ2-1,TGCGCCAGCATTCCCCTAGCGGGAGATGAGCAGTTCTTC,CASIPLAGDEQFF
TRBV4-3,-,medium-sized,TRBJ1-4,TGCGCCAGCAGCAGGGAGATATCGAGTGAAAAACTGTTTTTT,CASSREISSEKLFF
TRBV18,-,few,TRBJ1-1,TGTGCCAGCTCACCCCCGACCCCCGCCTTCACTGAAGCTTTCTTT,CASSPPTPAFTEAFF
TRBV29-1,-,-,TRBJ2-5,TGCAGCGTTGACGGGGGAGAGACCCAGTACTTC,CSVDGGETQYF
TRBV2,TRBD1,many,TRBJ1-1,TGTGCCAGCAAGACGGACAGGGGCGGCACTGAAGCTTTCTTT,CASKTDRGGTEAFF
TRBV7-6,TRBD2,many,TRBJ2-2,TGTGCCAGCAGCCGAGAAGTAGCGGGAGAAGAGTACACCGGGGAGCTGTTTTTT,CASSREVAGEEYTGELFF
TRBV29-1,TRBD1,-,TRBJ2-2,TGCAGCGTTGAGAGGACAGGCGGGACCGGGGAGCTGTTTTTT,CSVERTGGTGELFF
TRBV20-1,-,few,TRBJ1-1,TGCAGTGCCCCCGGGGCGTTTGAAGCTTTCTTT,CSAPGAFEAFF
TRBV6-1,TRBD1,-,TRBJ1-2,TGTGCCACCGCTCGGGACAGAGAACATGGCTACACCTTC,CATARDREHGYTF
TRBV12-3/TRBV12-4,-,few,TRBJ2-1,TGTGCCAGCAGCCCCCAGGGTTATGAGCAGTTCTTC,CASSPQGYEQFF
TRBV29-1,-,many,TRBJ2-7,TGCAGCGTTGAAGAGAGGCACGAGCAGTACTTC,CSVEERHEQYF